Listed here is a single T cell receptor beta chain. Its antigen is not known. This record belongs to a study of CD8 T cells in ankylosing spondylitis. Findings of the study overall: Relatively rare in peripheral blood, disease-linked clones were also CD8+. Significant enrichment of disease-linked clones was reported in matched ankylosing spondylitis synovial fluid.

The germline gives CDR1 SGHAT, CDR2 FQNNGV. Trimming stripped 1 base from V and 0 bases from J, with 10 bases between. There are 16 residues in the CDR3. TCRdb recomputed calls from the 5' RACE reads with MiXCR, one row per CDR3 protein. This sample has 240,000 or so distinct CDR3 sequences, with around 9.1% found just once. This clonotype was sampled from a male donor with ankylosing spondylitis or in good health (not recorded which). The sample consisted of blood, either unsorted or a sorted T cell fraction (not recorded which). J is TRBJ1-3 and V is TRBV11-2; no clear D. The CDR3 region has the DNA TGTGCCAGCAGCTTAGGAGTGACGATCTCTGGAAACACCATATATTTT. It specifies CASSLGVTISGNTIYF.